This paragraph covers one T cell receptor (beta chain) sequence. These data belong to a study of early T cells in non-severe SARS-CoV-2 infection. As for the study in general: Sequencing used unsorted whole-blood bulk RNA, so chains lack pairing.

Each cDNA molecule carried a unique molecular identifier. One entry per CDR3 protein, called by TCRdb with MiXCR from the 5' RACE reads. The sample includes tens of thousands of distinct CDR3 sequences, 12% seen only once; the top ten take about 3.9%. CDR3 length: 13 amino acids. Looked up from germline, CDR1 is DFQATT and CDR2 is SNEGSKA (reference sequence). The V gene lost 0 bases and the J gene lost 7 bases, with 9 bases spanning the gap. This sequence was found in an adult who was a healthcare worker with PCR-confirmed SARS-CoV-2 infection or an uninfected control (not recorded which). The chain employs TRBV20-1 and TRBJ1-4; D remains ambiguous. Sequencing was performed on whole blood. The CDR3: CSAREPRAEKLFF. In nucleotides, the CDR3 is TGCAGTGCTAGAGAACCAAGGGCTGAAAAACTGTTTTTT.